Listed here are 8 T cell receptor beta chains from one sample, sequenced in a study of T cell clonality in common variable immunodeficiency. Clones were sequenced by immunoSEQ multiplex PCR, and TCRdb holds only the in-frame ones, with some missing. The sample holds about 81,000 clones, and no clone turns up only once. The sequenced sample consisted of peripheral blood mononuclear cells. The receptors were gathered from a person aged 18-70 years in good health.

At least ten counts were recorded for this clone. The CDR3 end falls 3 residues outside the read, so it is completed with the germline J gene. The chain couples TRBV18 to TRBJ2-1; 10 nucleotides line up with TRBD2. The germline V gene encodes CDR1 KGHSH and CDR2 LQKENI. The length of the CDR3 is 17 residues. The V segment lost 5 bases and the J segment 0 bases; nucleotides outside the gene matches: 7. The CDR3 DNA, read in part, is TGTGCCAGCTCAACTGCCGGGACTAGCGCCTCCTACAATGAG. Its protein is CASSTAGTSASYNE. The full CDR3 sequence reads CASSTAGTSASYNEQFF.

This clone has a count of ten or more. The CDR3 end is not reached by the read, which stops 3 residues before it; the germline J gene fills it in. This chain links TRBV20-1 with TRBJ2-3; the match to TRBD2 covers 9 bases. The germline V gene encodes CDR1 DFQATT and CDR2 SNEGSKA (reference sequence). This CDR3 has 15 residues. The ends lost 6 bases at V and 5 bases at J; junction bases unmatched: 12. The part of the CDR3 DNA that was read is TGCAGTGCGATCCTAGCGGGATATCCGGGAGATACG. It is translated as CSAILAGYPGDT. The entire CDR3 protein is CSAILAGYPGDTQYF.

In this sample, this clone turned up many times. The CDR3 end is not reached by the read, which stops 3 residues before it; the germline J gene fills it in. The rearrangement links TRBV6-4 to TRBJ2-3; D might be TRBD2 (6 bases). CDR1 is MRHNA, CDR2 SNTAGT, per germline. The CDR3 contains 14 residues. Trimming removed 4 bases from V and 1 base from J, with 9 bases in between. The CDR3 spells CASSVSSGTDTQYF. The sequenced part of the CDR3 DNA is TGTGCCAGCAGTGTTTCTAGCGGCACAGATACG.

This clone was found many times. The sequenced CDR3 bases are TGTGCCAGCAGTTACGCGGGAGGGCCCAATGAG. Translated, it gives CASSYAGGPNE. The full CDR3 protein is CASSYAGGPNEQFF. The genes are TRBV27 and TRBJ2-1; 9 nucleotides align to TRBD2. The sequenced fragment ends 3 residues before the CDR3 boundary, so the rest is inferred from the germline J gene. The V and J ends lost 4 bases and 6 bases, in that order; junction bases with no gene match: 4. Germline values: CDR1 MNHEY, CDR2 SMNVEV (reference sequence). CDR3 length equals 14 residues.

This clone has ten or more counts. The read ends 3 residues early relative to the CDR3; the germline J gene fills the gap. The V and J genes are TRBV12-5 and TRBJ2-1, with 8 bases lining up with TRBD2. The junction had 13 bases not matched to a gene; V was cut back by 3 bases and J by 9 bases. CDR1 is LGHNT, CDR2 FRNRAP, per germline. CDR3 length: 16 residues. CDR3 sequence reads: CASGFGAGASGGEQFF. CDR3 DNA, as far as it was read: TGTGCTAGTGGTTTTGGAGCGGGAGCGTCTGGGGGTGAG. The full variable domain, in which reference TRBV12-5 and TRBJ2-1 provide the parts outside the CDR3, is DARVTQTPRHKVTEMGQEVTMRCQPILGHNTVFWYRQTMMQGLELLAYFRNRAPLDDSGMPKDRFSAEMPDATLATLKIQPSEPRDSAVYFCASGFGAGASGGEQFFGPGTRLTVL.

There are many counts of this clone. With the read ending 3 residues before the CDR3 end, the germline J gene is used to fill in that end. The chain carries TRBV7-9 and TRBJ1-2, with D tentatively TRBD1 (5 bases). CDR3 length: 14 amino acids. Trimming took off 4 bases at V and 3 bases at J, with 12 bases between the two ends. Per the germline V gene, CDR1 is SEHNR and CDR2 is FQNEAQ (reference sequence). The CDR3 is CASSSPGRYYGYTF. CDR3 DNA, as far as it was read: TGTGCCAGCAGCTCCCCAGGGAGATACTATGGC.

This clone was detected many times. From the germline J gene comes the end of the CDR3, since the read stops 3 residues before it. V gene TRBV9 combines with J gene TRBJ2-1, with TRBD2 identical over 13 bases. The V and J ends lost 2 bases and 7 bases, in that order; junction bases with no gene match: 3. Per the germline V gene, CDR1 is SGDLS and CDR2 is YYNGEE. This CDR3 has 15 residues. Partial CDR3 DNA: TGTGCCAGCAGCGTGGGACTAGCGGGATGGAATGAG. It translates to CASSVGLAGWNE. Given in full, the CDR3 is CASSVGLAGWNEQFF.

Many counts were recorded for this clone. The read ends 3 residues before the CDR3 terminus; that terminus is restored from the germline J gene. The chain has TRBV7-6 and TRBJ2-7; TRBD1 matches at 11 bases. Losses at the gene ends were 1 base for V and 5 bases for J; bases not matched to a gene: 1. This CDR3 is built from 14 residues. Germline V gene data show CDR1 as SGHVS and CDR2 as FNYEAQ. The CDR3 bases that were read are TGTGCCAGCAGCTTAGGGACAGGGGGCCACGAG. Translating it yields CASSLGTGGHE. The complete CDR3 sequence is CASSLGTGGHEQYF.